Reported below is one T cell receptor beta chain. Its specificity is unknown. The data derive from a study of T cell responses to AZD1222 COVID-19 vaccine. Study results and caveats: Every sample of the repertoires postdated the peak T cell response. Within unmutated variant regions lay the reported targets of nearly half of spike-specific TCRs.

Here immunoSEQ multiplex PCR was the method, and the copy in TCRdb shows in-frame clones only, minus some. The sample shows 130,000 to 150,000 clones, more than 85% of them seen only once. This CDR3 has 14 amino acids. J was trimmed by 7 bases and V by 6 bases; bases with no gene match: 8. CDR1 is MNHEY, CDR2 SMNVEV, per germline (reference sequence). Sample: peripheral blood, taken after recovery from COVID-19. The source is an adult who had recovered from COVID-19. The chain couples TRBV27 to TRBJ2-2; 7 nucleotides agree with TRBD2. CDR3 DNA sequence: TGTGCCAGCAGCCCGGGACTACCTGGCGGGGAGCTGTTTTTT. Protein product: CASSPGLPGGELFF.